These 21 T cell receptor beta chains originate from one sample sequenced in a study of cytomegalovirus exposure and HLA in healthy donors. This PCR relied on a set of 60 Vbeta primers and 13 Jbeta primers. The data were produced by immunoSEQ multiplex PCR, yet TCRdb's version contains in-frame clones alone and is incomplete. The table lists approximately 220,000 clones, over 70% of them singletons. Sequenced input: PBMCs. All receptors come from a boy aged 2-9 years in good health and CMV-seronegative.

The genes are TRBV19 and TRBJ2-7, with 12 bases aligning to TRBD1. CDR3 size: 16 residues. CDR1 and CDR2 (germline): LNHDA, SQIVND (reference sequence). The V gene end was trimmed by 6 bases and the J gene end by 5 bases; junction bases not matched to a gene: 11. CDR3 region: CASSTHRDRGPNEQYF. DNA for the CDR3: TGTGCCAGTAGCACCCACCGGGACAGGGGGCCCAACGAGCAGTACTTC.

V usage is TRBV18 and J usage is TRBJ2-3, with a possible D match to TRBD1 (5 bases). CDR1 is KGHSH, CDR2 LQKENI, per germline. V was clipped by 8 bases and J by 2 bases, with 20 bases between them. CDR3 length: 16 amino acids. For the CDR3, the DNA is TGTGCCAGCCAGAGGCTCACCCCAGGGAACACAGATACGCAGTATTTT. This encodes CASQRLTPGNTDTQYF.

The genes are TRBV10-3 and TRBJ2-6; 9 bases fit TRBD1. The CDR3 covers 18 residues. Germline V CDR1 and CDR2: ENHRY, SYGVKD. Trimming took 5 bases from V and 0 from J; bases not matched to a gene: 8. CDR3 in DNA: TGTGCCATCAGTAGCCCCGGGACAGGGCCCTCTGGGGCCAACGTCCTGACTTTC. Translating gives CAISSPGTGPSGANVLTF.

This clone was counted a single time. The chain is built from TRBV7-6 and TRBJ1-2; TRBD1 is a possible D gene (5 bases). The CDR3 length is 13 residues. The V and J ends lost 5 bases and 4 bases respectively, with 11 bases between them. Germline CDR1 reads SGHVS; CDR2 reads FNYEAQ. The CDR3 protein is CASSPGQGYGYTF. The CDR3, as DNA: TGTGCCAGCAGCCCCGGGCAGGGCTATGGCTACACCTTC.

V usage is TRBV2 and J usage is TRBJ2-1, with 9 bases fitting TRBD1. V lost 1 base, J lost 6 bases, and 7 bases stayed unmatched. From germline, CDR1 is SNHLY and CDR2 FYNNEI. This CDR3 has 16 amino acids. CDR3 sequence: CASSEDLGQGGNEQFF. The DNA of the CDR3 is TGTGCCAGCAGTGAAGATTTGGGACAGGGTGGCAATGAGCAGTTCTTC.

On this clone itself: Other DNA sequences in the sample encode the same CDR3. The gene calls are TRBV30 and TRBJ2-3; 9 positions match TRBD2. This CDR3 is 17 amino acids long. The J segment lost 0 bases and the V segment lost 3 bases, leaving 10 bases of the junction unmatched. CDR1 is GTSNPN, CDR2 SVGIG, per germline (reference sequence). CDR3 nucleotides: TGTGCCTGGAGCGGGCTAGCGGGGTTATCTAGCACAGATACGCAGTATTTT. As protein: CAWSGLAGLSSTDTQYF.

J is TRBJ1-5 and V is TRBV6-1, with 7 bases aligning to TRBD1. The CDR3 runs to 14 residues. V shed 2 bases and J 7 bases; nucleotides not matched to a gene: 5. Germline V lookup: CDR1 MNHNS, CDR2 SASEGT. The CDR3 DNA follows: TGTGCCAGCAGTGAATACAACAGGGGACAGCCCCAGCATTTT. This encodes CASSEYNRGQPQHF.

The chain employs TRBV19 and TRBJ1-1, with 9 bases that match TRBD1. V dropped 6 bases and J dropped 1; count of bases not matched to a gene: 9. Germline V gene data show CDR1 as LNHDA and CDR2 as SQIVND (reference sequence). The CDR3 is 16 amino acids. Written as DNA, the CDR3 is TGTGCCAGTAGGGGAGGACAGGGGACAGGGAACACTGAAGCTTTCTTT. This sequence encodes CASRGGQGTGNTEAFF.

V is TRBV21-1 and J is TRBJ1-2; TRBD1 is the table's D call, not checked against the DNA. TRBV21-1 is an annotated pseudogene. This CDR3 has 15 amino acids. The CDR3 protein is CASSKARTSLYGYTF. The CDR3 DNA follows: TGTGCCAGCAGCAAAGCAAGGACAAGCCTTTATGGCTACACCTTC.

A few counts support this clone. The genes are TRBV7-6 and TRBJ1-4, with a tentative D call TRBD1 (5 bases). This CDR3 comprises 14 residues. Germline V gives CDR1 SGHVS, CDR2 FNYEAQ. The V end was cut by 1 base, the J end by 8 bases, with 11 bases between. DNA for the CDR3: TGTGCCAGCAGCTTAGGTGGAGGGGAAGAAAAACTGTTTTTT. It yields the protein CASSLGGGEEKLFF.

The rearrangement links TRBV29-1 to TRBJ2-1, with no clear D. The CDR3 extends over 15 amino acids. Between the trimmed V and J ends, which lost 1 base and 2 bases, there was a span of 12 bases. Per the germline V gene, CDR1 is SQVTM and CDR2 is ANQGSEA. CDR3 bases: TGCAGCGTTGAAGGACGGGTAGCCACCTACAATGAGCAGTTCTTC. This gives the protein CSVEGRVATYNEQFF.

The CDR3 nucleotides are TGTGCCAGCAGCCGAGGCGGGAGGGCCGGGGGCACAGATACGCAGTATTTT. Protein: CASSRGGRAGGTDTQYF. This chain connects TRBV4-2 to TRBJ2-3; 9 nucleotides align to TRBD2. V shed 4 bases, J shed 1 base, and the junction held 9 bases outside the gene matches. The germline gives CDR1 LGHNA, CDR2 YNFKEQ. The CDR3 is 17 residues long.

The chain is built from TRBV5-8 and TRBJ1-2; 7 positions agree with TRBD1. Germline V gene lookup returns CDR1 SGHTS and CDR2 YDEGEE. This CDR3 comprises 15 residues. The J segment lost 4 bases and the V segment lost 2 bases, leaving 8 bases of the junction unmatched. The chain's CDR3 is CASSLLVGGGYGYTF. CDR3 DNA sequence: TGTGCCAGCAGCTTATTGGTAGGGGGCGGCTATGGCTACACCTTC. Full variable domain (missing parts from reference TRBV5-8 and TRBJ1-2): EAGVTQSPTHLIKTRGQQATLRCSPISGHTSVYWYQQALGLGLQFLLWYDEGEERNRGNFPPRFSGRQFPNYSSELNVNALELEDSALYLCASSLLVGGGYGYTFGSGTRLTVV.

The chain joins TRBV6-1 to TRBJ2-4; D call uncertain. CDR1 MNHNS and CDR2 SASEGT come from the germline V gene. V lost 2 bases and J lost 8, with 7 bases in between. The CDR3 spans 12 residues. CDR3 nucleotides: TGTGCCAGCAGTGAAAATCTCGACATTCAGTACTTC. It translates to CASSENLDIQYF.

V and J are TRBV5-4 and TRBJ2-3; 8 positions agree with TRBD2. The trim removed 2 bases at V and 1 base at J, leaving 0 bases unmatched. This CDR3 contains 14 residues. CDR1 is SGHNT, CDR2 YYREEE, per germline (reference sequence). The CDR3 coding sequence is TGTGCCAGCAGCTTTAGCGGGGGCACAGATACGCAGTATTTT. Its protein is CASSFSGGTDTQYF. Supplemented by reference TRBV5-4 and TRBJ2-3, the full variable domain reads ETGVTQSPTHLIKTRGQQVTLRCSSQSGHNTVSWYQQALGQGPQFIFQYYREEENGRGNFPPRFSGLQFPNYSSELNVNALELDDSALYLCASSFSGGTDTQYFGPGTRLTVL.

The chain couples TRBV29-1 to TRBJ1-1; 7 positions agree with TRBD1. J was trimmed by 11 bases and V by 4 bases; bases with no gene match: 13. The germline gives CDR1 SQVTM, CDR2 ANQGSEA. The CDR3 covers 13 residues. Here the CDR3 DNA reads TGCAGCGTTGTATCGCCGGGACAGTTTTACGCTTTCTTT. The encoded protein is CSVVSPGQFYAFF.

CDR3 sequence reads: CASSAGLDNLNEQFF. The CDR3 region has the DNA TGTGCCAGCAGTGCGGGACTAGATAATCTCAATGAGCAGTTCTTC. This rearrangement joins TRBV25-1 to TRBJ2-1, with 8 bases lining up with TRBD2. This CDR3 contains 15 residues. Germline V lookup: CDR1 MGHDK, CDR2 SYGVNS. Trimming at V came to 4 bases and at J to 6 bases, leaving 8 bases not matched to a gene.

The chain joins TRBV6-5 to TRBJ2-5; 11 bases match TRBD1. CDR3 length: 15 amino acids. J lost 5 bases, V lost 6 bases, and 8 bases had no gene match. Germline V gives CDR1 MNHEY, CDR2 SVGAGI. The CDR3 here is CASSRTGGTGETQYF. The CDR3 DNA reads as TGTGCCAGCAGCCGGACAGGGGGCACAGGGGAGACCCAGTACTTC.

The chain joins TRBV7-8 to TRBJ2-5, with a possible D match to TRBD2 (6 bases). Trimming took off 6 bases at V and 1 base at J, with 15 bases between the two ends. This CDR3 is built from 15 residues. Germline V lookup: CDR1 SGHVS, CDR2 FQNEAQ. CDR3 in amino acids: CASSPMGGGQETQYF. The DNA for the CDR3 is TGTGCCAGCAGTCCTATGGGGGGAGGCCAAGAGACCCAGTACTTC. Full variable domain (rest looked up from reference TRBV7-8 and TRBJ2-5): GAGVSQSPRYKVAKRGQDVALRCDPISGHVSLFWYQQALGQGPEFLTYFQNEAQLDKSGLPSDRFFAERPEGSVSTLKIQRTQQEDSAVYLCASSPMGGGQETQYFGPGTRLLVL.

The V gene is TRBV10-1, the J gene TRBJ2-7; 10 bases match TRBD1. Trimming at V came to 3 bases and at J to 3 bases, leaving 2 bases not matched to a gene. The germline CDR1 and CDR2 sequences are WNHNN and SYGVQD (reference sequence). The CDR3 runs 14 residues. This CDR3 is CASSEGTGDYEQYF. The DNA for the CDR3 is TGCGCCAGCAGTGAAGGGACAGGGGACTACGAGCAGTACTTC.

This clone has a handful of counts. The chain recombines TRBV4-1 with TRBJ1-1; D might be TRBD1 (5 bases). V gave up 0 bases and J gave up 6 bases, with 11 bases separating them. Per the germline V gene, CDR1 is MGHRA and CDR2 is YSYEKL. The CDR3 sequence is 14 residues long. Here the CDR3 reads CASSQEAGPSEAFF. The CDR3 coding sequence is TGCGCCAGCAGCCAAGAGGCAGGGCCTTCTGAAGCTTTCTTT.